The 30 T cell receptor beta chains given below trace back to one sample, sequenced in a study of cytomegalovirus exposure and HLA in healthy donors. The PCR was carried out with 60 Vbeta primers and 13 Jbeta primers. The data were produced by immunoSEQ multiplex PCR, yet TCRdb's version contains in-frame clones alone and is incomplete. The table lists 70,000 to 95,000 clones, more than 75% of them singletons, with roughly 2% in the top ten. The material sequenced was PBMCs. These TCRs come from a man aged 18 to 35 in good health and CMV-seronegative.

The chain combines TRBV7-8 with TRBJ1-5, with 11 nucleotides matching TRBD1. V shed 5 bases, J shed 7 bases, and the junction held 10 bases outside the gene matches. Germline V gives CDR1 SGHVS, CDR2 FQNEAQ. CDR3 length: 16 residues. The CDR3 DNA sequence: TGTGCCAGCAGCCCCGGGGGACAGGGGGGCGAACAGCCCCAGCATTTT. This gives the protein CASSPGGQGGEQPQHF.

Only a few counts were recorded for this clone. The chain recombines TRBV5-6 with TRBJ1-5, with 7 bases that match TRBD1. The germline V gene encodes CDR1 SGHDT and CDR2 YYEEEE. There are 16 residues in the CDR3. Trimming cost V 1 base and J 5 bases; bases outside gene matches: 9. The CDR3 protein is CASSLMGRGNYQPQHF. In nucleotides, the CDR3 is TGTGCCAGCAGCTTGATGGGCAGGGGGAACTATCAGCCCCAGCATTTT.

This chain connects TRBV6-1 to TRBJ2-5; TRBD1 agrees at 7 bases. This CDR3 region has 13 residues. V lost 6 bases to trimming and J lost 2 bases; unmatched junction nucleotides: 3. Germline V gene sequence: CDR1 MNHNS, CDR2 SASEGT. DNA for the CDR3: TGTGCCAGCAGCCTGGGACAGCAAGAGACCCAGTACTTC. This codes for CASSLGQQETQYF.

The V gene is TRBV9, the J gene TRBJ2-2, with 7 bases identical to TRBD1. Germline CDR1 SGDLS, CDR2 YYNGEE. Unmatched junction bases numbered 5, after V lost 4 bases and J lost 5 bases. CDR3 length: 14 amino acids. The CDR3 DNA is TGTGCCAGCAGCCCGGGACAGCAGACCGGGGAGCTGTTTTTT. The encoded protein is CASSPGQQTGELFF.

The J gene is TRBJ2-1, the V gene TRBV7-9; 8 nucleotides match TRBD2. Germline V gene sequence: CDR1 SEHNR, CDR2 FQNEAQ (reference sequence). This CDR3 comprises 16 residues. V dropped 3 bases and J dropped 5; count of bases not matched to a gene: 9. The DNA for the CDR3 is TGTGCCAGCAGCTTCTTTGGCACTAGCGGCAACAATGAGCAGTTCTTC. Protein product: CASSFFGTSGNNEQFF. The full variable domain, with the rest looked up from reference TRBV7-9 and TRBJ2-1, is DTGVSQNPRHKITKRGQNVTFRCDPISEHNRLYWYRQTLGQGPEFLTYFQNEAQLEKSRLLSDRFSAERPKGSFSTLEIQRTEQGDSAMYLCASSFFGTSGNNEQFFGPGTRLTVL.

V gene TRBV10-3 combines with J gene TRBJ2-3; TRBD2 matches 12 bases. V trimming: 10 bases; J trimming: 4 bases; junction bases outside the gene matches: 6. From germline, CDR1 is ENHRY and CDR2 SYGVKD. The CDR3 is made up of 14 amino acids. In DNA, the CDR3 is TGTGCCACCCAACTAGCGGGGGGTGCAGATACGCAGTATTTT. This codes for CATQLAGGADTQYF.

The chain couples TRBV5-6 to TRBJ1-2; D gene ambiguous. Germline CDR1 and CDR2: SGHDT and YYEEEE. Trimming left V 0 bases short and J 4 bases short, with 10 bases between. There are 14 residues in the CDR3. The CDR3: CASSLGHNFYGYTF. CDR3 sequence (DNA): TGTGCCAGCAGCTTGGGACATAACTTCTATGGCTACACCTTC. Filled out from reference TRBV5-6 and TRBJ1-2, the complete variable domain reads DAGVTQSPTHLIKTRGQQVTLRCSPKSGHDTVSWYQQALGQGPQFIFQYYEEEERQRGNFPDRFSGHQFPNYSSELNVNALLLGDSALYLCASSLGHNFYGYTFGSGTRLTVV.

The chain recombines TRBV7-9 with TRBJ2-5, with D maybe TRBD2 (5 bases). The J call may be incorrect, as the DNA end agrees better with TRBJ2-7. CDR1 is SEHNR and CDR2 is FQNEAQ in the germline V gene (reference sequence). CDR3 length: 14 residues. CDR3 sequence reads: CASSFRDNPYEQYF. Here the CDR3 DNA reads TGTGCCAGCAGCTTCCGGGATAACCCCTACGAGCAGTACTTC.

J is TRBJ2-2 and V is TRBV5-1, with a possible D match to TRBD2 (5 bases). The CDR3 extends over 13 amino acids. CDR1 and CDR2 (germline): SGHRS, YFSETQ. Between the trimmed V and J ends, which lost 6 bases and 1 base, there was a span of 7 bases. The CDR3 is CASTDLNTGELFF. The CDR3 nucleotides are TGCGCCAGCACGGACTTGAACACCGGGGAGCTGTTTTTT.

The rearrangement links TRBV5-1 to TRBJ1-4; no firm D call. V was shortened by 7 bases and J by 0 bases, with 13 bases between the two germline ends. Germline-derived CDR1 and CDR2 are SGHRS and YFSETQ. The CDR3 has 15 residues. The CDR3 sequence: CASQPSGSTNEKLFF. The CDR3 DNA is TGCGCCAGCCAACCCTCGGGGTCAACTAATGAAAAACTGTTTTTT.

This clone was counted a few times. The V and J genes are TRBV15 and TRBJ1-1, with D possibly TRBD1 on 5 matching bases. V lost 0 bases, J lost 9 bases, and 20 bases lay in between. This CDR3 has 16 amino acids. Germline V gene sequence: CDR1 LNHNV, CDR2 YYDKDF (reference sequence). CDR3 protein: CATSRDPSGGGYKAFF. Written as DNA, the CDR3 is TGTGCCACCAGCAGAGATCCTTCTGGGGGGGGGTACAAAGCTTTCTTT.

V is TRBV25-1 and J is TRBJ1-1, with unresolved D. The CDR3 totals 12 residues. Trimming shortened V by 0 bases and J by 8 bases, and 7 bases separated the two germline ends. Germline V gene sequence: CDR1 MGHDK, CDR2 SYGVNS. DNA for the CDR3: TGTGCCAGCAGTGAATACAGTACGGAAGCTTTCTTT. Translating gives CASSEYSTEAFF.

This clone turned up a few times. The chain recombines TRBV7-9 with TRBJ1-1, with D tentatively TRBD1 (5 bases). Trimming removed 1 base at V and 11 bases at J, with 14 bases between. CDR3 length: 13 amino acids. Per the germline V gene, CDR1 is SEHNR and CDR2 is FQNEAQ (reference sequence). The CDR3, as DNA: TGTGCCAGCAGCTTAGGGGGGACTCATGGCGCTTTCTTT. Translating gives CASSLGGTHGAFF.

V is TRBV14 and J is TRBJ1-6; TRBD1 matches at 7 bases. V shed 1 base and J 7 bases; nucleotides not matched to a gene: 4. There are 15 residues in the CDR3. Germline CDR1 SGHDN, CDR2 FVKESK. Written as DNA, the CDR3 is TGTGCCAGCAGCCAAGGCAGGGGGGACAATTCACCCCTCCACTTT. It encodes CASSQGRGDNSPLHF.

The gene calls are TRBV6-5 and TRBJ1-2, with TRBD1 identical over 8 bases. The germline gives CDR1 MNHEY, CDR2 SVGAGI. The CDR3 spans 14 residues. Trimming at V came to 2 bases and at J to 4 bases, leaving 3 bases not matched to a gene. This CDR3 reads CASSYATGGYGYTF. The DNA for the CDR3 is TGTGCCAGCAGTTACGCCACAGGGGGCTATGGCTACACCTTC.

The chain joins TRBV5-4 to TRBJ1-3, with D unclear. The germline V and J ends were trimmed by 0 bases and 0 bases, with 10 bases remaining between them. The CDR3 contains 16 residues. Germline V gives CDR1 SGHNT, CDR2 YYREEE (reference sequence). CDR3 coding DNA: TGTGCCAGCAGCTTGGGACTCCCGAGCTCTGGAAACACCATATATTTT. Protein product: CASSLGLPSSGNTIYF.

The V call is TRBV5-1, the J call TRBJ2-5; D may be TRBD1 (5 bases). V was clipped by 3 bases and J by 5 bases, with 17 bases between them. Germline CDR1 is SGHRS and CDR2 is YFSETQ. The CDR3 totals 15 residues. CDR3 in amino acids: CASSSDGAARETQYF. CDR3 nucleotide sequence: TGCGCCAGCAGCTCTGATGGGGCGGCACGGGAGACCCAGTACTTC.

The chain employs TRBV10-3 and TRBJ2-3; 9 bases are shared with TRBD2. The junction had 7 bases not matched to a gene; V was cut back by 4 bases and J by 5 bases. Germline loops: CDR1 ENHRY, CDR2 SYGVKD. This CDR3 contains 15 residues. The CDR3 region has the DNA TGTGCCATCAGTGGGGCTAGCGGGGCGGGAGATACGCAGTATTTT. Protein product: CAISGASGAGDTQYF.

V gene TRBV9 combines with J gene TRBJ1-1; a weak D match, TRBD1 (5 bases). The CDR3 covers 14 residues. Germline V gives CDR1 SGDLS, CDR2 YYNGEE. The V end was cut by 3 bases, the J end by 5 bases, with 14 bases between. The CDR3 loop reads CASSAEGLGTEAFF. The CDR3 DNA sequence: TGTGCCAGCAGCGCGGAGGGGCTGGGGACTGAAGCTTTCTTT.

The chain employs TRBV4-1 and TRBJ2-7, with TRBD2 as a possible D gene (6 bases). The CDR3 runs to 15 residues. V was clipped by 0 bases and J by 6 bases, with 15 bases between them. CDR1 is MGHRA, CDR2 YSYEKL, per germline. The CDR3 DNA follows: TGCGCCAGCAGCCAAGATCCGGGAGTCCGGGCCGAGCAGTACTTC. It yields the protein CASSQDPGVRAEQYF.

The chain is built from TRBV6-5 and TRBJ2-7; D may be TRBD1 (6 bases). The CDR3 sequence is 14 residues long. Trimming removed 5 bases at V and 2 bases at J, with 13 bases between. The V gene's germline CDR1 is MNHEY and CDR2 SVGAGI. The CDR3 here is CASSRTRTAYEQYF. Here the CDR3 DNA reads TGTGCCAGCAGTCGCACAAGGACAGCCTACGAGCAGTACTTC.

The genes are TRBV6-5 and TRBJ1-2; the match to TRBD1 covers 7 bases. Trimming at V came to 6 bases and at J to 6 bases, leaving 7 bases not matched to a gene. Germline CDR1 and CDR2: MNHEY and SVGAGI. The CDR3 sequence is 13 residues long. The CDR3 sequence is CASSMTGWDGYTF. For the CDR3, the DNA is TGTGCCAGCAGCATGACAGGGTGGGATGGCTACACCTTC.

V usage is TRBV12-5 and J usage is TRBJ2-5; the match to TRBD1 covers 10 bases. CDR3 length equals 16 residues. The V segment lost 1 base and the J segment 5 bases; nucleotides outside the gene matches: 7. Germline assignment: CDR1 LGHNT and CDR2 FRNRAP. CDR3 bases: TGTGCTAGTGGTTTGGCCCGGACAGGGGGGAGGGAGACCCAGTACTTC. Translated: CASGLARTGGRETQYF.

The chain joins TRBV6-1 to TRBJ1-6; TRBD1 matches 7 bases. V lost 7 bases and J lost 3; bases outside the gene matches: 6. Germline-derived CDR1 and CDR2 are MNHNS and SASEGT. The CDR3 has 15 residues. The DNA for the CDR3 is TGTGCCAGCACGGGGTCAGGGGGCTATAATTCACCCCTCCACTTT. Translation gives CASTGSGGYNSPLHF.

The J gene is TRBJ1-5, the V gene TRBV28; no clear D. Germline V gene lookup returns CDR1 MDHEN and CDR2 SYDVKM. This CDR3 contains 14 residues. Deletions cut 2 bases from V and 6 bases from J, with 11 bases between. CDR3: CASSLGWEGQPQHF. The CDR3 bases are TGTGCCAGCAGTTTAGGCTGGGAGGGTCAGCCCCAGCATTTT. The full variable domain, in which reference TRBV28 and TRBJ1-5 provide the parts outside the CDR3, is DVKVTQSSRYLVKRTGEKVFLECVQDMDHENMFWYRQDPGLGLRLIYFSYDVKMKEKGDIPEGYSVSREKKERFSLILESASTNQTSMYLCASSLGWEGQPQHFGDGTRLSIL.

The chain recombines TRBV29-1 with TRBJ2-3; tentatively, D is TRBD1 (5 bases). V lost 7 bases, J lost 3 bases, and 11 bases lay in between. Germline CDR1 and CDR2: SQVTM and ANQGSEA. This CDR3 has 12 amino acids. The CDR3 DNA is TGCAGCGCCGAACAGGATACAGATACGCAGTATTTT. This sequence encodes CSAEQDTDTQYF.

This clone was seen just once. The chain links TRBV5-1 to TRBJ1-2; perhaps TRBD1 as D (6 bases). The CDR3 is 16 amino acids. CDR1 and CDR2 from the germline V gene are SGHRS and YFSETQ. Trimming left V 0 bases short and J 4 bases short, with 16 bases between. The chain's CDR3 is CASSLGMGNRVYGYTF. Here the CDR3 DNA reads TGCGCCAGCAGCTTGGGTATGGGAAACAGGGTCTATGGCTACACCTTC.

The J gene is TRBJ1-1, the V gene TRBV5-1; D not certain. Germline CDR1 and CDR2: SGHRS and YFSETQ. Trimming took 7 bases from V and 4 from J, leaving 17 bases between them. CDR3 size: 14 residues. CDR3 sequence reads: CASSSSGRGTEAFF. In nucleotides, the CDR3 is TGCGCCAGCTCCTCGTCTGGTCGGGGCACTGAAGCTTTCTTT.

V gene TRBV29-1 combines with J gene TRBJ2-7; D perhaps matches TRBD1 (6 bases). This CDR3 has 15 residues. The germline V gene has CDR1 SQVTM and CDR2 ANQGSEA. Trimming took 5 bases from V and 3 from J, leaving 20 bases between them. The CDR3 DNA reads TGCAGCGTTTTTTTTACTACCAGGGGCGACTACGAGCAGTACTTC. Its protein product is CSVFFTTRGDYEQYF.

The V and J genes are TRBV6-1 and TRBJ2-3, with D possibly TRBD1 on 5 matching bases. The germline CDR1 and CDR2 sequences are MNHNS and SASEGT. Trimming removed 0 bases at V and 4 bases at J, with 14 bases between. The CDR3 has 16 residues. For the CDR3, the DNA is TGTGCCAGCAGTGAAGCGGGCAGGGCCCCCCCAGATACGCAGTATTTT. Encoded protein: CASSEAGRAPPDTQYF.